The present TCR beta chain was sequenced within a study of CD8 T cells in ankylosing spondylitis. This clonotype was seen many times. Its antigen is undetermined. It is unclear where the CDR3 begins or ends on the DNA, so no DNA is shown, and the CDR3 is as TCRdb lists it. As the method for making TCR beta libraries, quantitative 5'-RACE with molecular barcodes was used. In TCRdb, the 5' RACE reads were re-called with MiXCR into one record per CDR3 protein. The table shows some 220,000 distinct CDR3 sequences, with approximately 8.4% occurring only once. The germline V gene has CDR1 LGHNA and CDR2 YSLEER. The CDR3 extends over 18 residues, inclusive of both ends. Study results and limitations: Disease-linked clones reportedly showed significant enrichment in matched ankylosing spondylitis synovial fluid.

The sequence was collected from a female donor with ankylosing spondylitis or in good health (not recorded which). The sample was blood, either unsorted or a sorted T cell fraction (not recorded which). The rearrangement uses TRBV4-3 and TRBJ2-2; TRBD2 is taken as the D call from the table, unchecked against the DNA. CDR3 in amino acids: CASSQVPAGGRTPGSCFF.